Each of the 23 T cell receptor beta chains below was sequenced from the same sample in a study of regulatory T cells in long-lasting Graves disease. For TCR beta, libraries came from iRepertoire HTBI primers and Arm-PCR of CDR3 regions. TCRdb re-called the multiplex PCR reads through MiXCR, storing one row per CDR3 protein. The table includes approximately 690,000 distinct CDR3 sequences, roughly 30% detected once. Time point: persistent/refractory GD, antithyroid drugs over 5 years with positive TRAb. PBMC-extracted RNA yielded the TCR library. The sequencing here drew on peripheral blood mononuclear cells (PBMCs), taken when the disease was refractory, from a patient treated with antithyroid drugs. These TCRs come from a female donor with Graves disease.

This clonotype has at least ten counts. This rearrangement joins TRBV7-3 to TRBJ2-7; 8 bases line up with TRBD2. The CDR3 contains 15 residues. Germline assignment: CDR1 SGHTA and CDR2 FQGTGA. J gave up 0 bases and V 5 bases, and 6 bases lay outside the gene matches. The CDR3 here is CASSPLAGPSYEQYF. CDR3 DNA sequence: TGTGCCAGCAGCCCCCTAGCGGGTCCCTCCTACGAGCAGTACTTC.

This clonotype has ten or more counts. The chain combines TRBV12-3 or TRBV12-4 with TRBJ2-7; TRBD2 agrees at 9 bases. V lost 8 bases, J lost 2 bases, and 10 bases stayed unmatched. CDR3 length: 15 residues. CDR3 nucleotides: TGTGCCAGCCGAAAAGAGCCTAGCGGGACCTACGAGCAGTACTTC. Residues: CASRKEPSGTYEQYF.

This clonotype was observed a handful of times. The V call is TRBV5-1, the J call TRBJ1-1; the match to TRBD1 covers 9 bases. This CDR3 is 15 amino acids long. The V gene's germline CDR1 is SGHRS and CDR2 YFSETQ. After removal of 0 bases from V and 4 bases from J, the junction contained 4 bases not matched to a gene. The CDR3 sequence: CASSLGGTGLTEAFF. The CDR3 DNA follows: TGCGCCAGCAGCTTGGGCGGGACAGGGCTCACTGAAGCTTTCTTT. Full variable domain (missing parts from reference TRBV5-1 and TRBJ1-1): KAGVTQTPRYLIKTRGQQVTLSCSPISGHRSVSWYQQTPGQGLQFLFEYFSETQRNKGNFPGRFSGRQFSNSRSEMNVSTLELGDSALYLCASSLGGTGLTEAFFGQGTRLTVV.

This chain connects TRBV2 to TRBJ2-1; 10 positions agree with TRBD2. CDR3 size: 14 residues. Germline V gene data show CDR1 as SNHLY and CDR2 as FYNNEI. Germline trimming cut 8 bases from V and 7 bases from J; bases unmatched to any gene: 8. The CDR3: CASDPGLAVNEQFF. DNA for the CDR3: TGTGCCAGCGACCCAGGACTAGCGGTGAATGAGCAGTTCTTC.

This clonotype was found a few times. V and J are TRBV7-9 and TRBJ1-2; tentative D call: TRBD1 (5 bases). V lost 1 base to trimming and J lost 6 bases, with 15 bases between them. The germline gives CDR1 SEHNR, CDR2 FQNEAQ (reference sequence). The CDR3 runs to 15 residues. CDR3 loop: CASSLEARATDGYTF. The CDR3 bases are TGTGCCAGCAGCTTAGAGGCCAGGGCGACGGATGGCTACACCTTC.

The rearrangement joins TRBV27 to TRBJ2-7; D possibly matches TRBD1 or TRBD2 (5 bases each). Trimming stripped 5 bases from V and 2 bases from J, with 10 bases between. Germline V gene lookup returns CDR1 MNHEY and CDR2 SMNVEV (reference sequence). This CDR3 spans 13 amino acids. The CDR3 sequence: CASSRDPAYEQYF. The CDR3 DNA reads TGTGCCAGCAGTCGGGACCCCGCCTACGAGCAGTACTTC.

This clonotype showed up many times. This chain joins TRBV2 and TRBJ2-7; 7 positions match TRBD1. The V gene's germline CDR1 is SNHLY and CDR2 FYNNEI. This CDR3 is 12 amino acids long. V dropped 7 bases and J dropped 1; count of bases not matched to a gene: 1. CDR3: CASNRGSYEQYF. CDR3 nucleotide sequence: TGTGCCAGCAACAGGGGTTCCTACGAGCAGTACTTC.

CDR3 nucleotides: TGCAGCGCCCAGCCGCGGTTGTCTTCCTACGAGCAGTACTTC. Encoded protein: CSAQPRLSSYEQYF. The chain carries TRBV29-1 and TRBJ2-7; no definite D call. CDR1 is SQVTM and CDR2 is ANQGSEA in the germline V gene. With 7 bases removed from V and 1 base from J, the gap between germline ends came to 17 bases. The CDR3 covers 14 residues.

This clonotype appeared many times. The chain uses TRBV6-5 and TRBJ2-5; no firm D call. CDR1 is MNHEY, CDR2 SVGAGI, per germline. The V end was cut by 0 bases, the J end by 5 bases, with 7 bases between. This CDR3 spans 13 amino acids. The CDR3 protein is CASSYSLAETQYF. For the CDR3, the DNA is TGTGCCAGCAGTTACTCGCTCGCGGAGACCCAGTACTTC.

The chain is built from TRBV27 and TRBJ1-5; D may be TRBD1 (5 bases). The CDR3 is 15 amino acids. Germline CDR1 MNHEY, CDR2 SMNVEV (reference sequence). V was trimmed by 5 bases and J by 7 bases, leaving 18 bases between them. In nucleotides, the CDR3 is TGTGCCAGCAGTCCCGGCAGGGCCCCGGGACAGCCCCAGCATTTT. It yields the protein CASSPGRAPGQPQHF.

This clonotype has a count of ten or more. J is TRBJ1-1 and V is TRBV6-5, with TRBD1 identical over 7 bases. There are 15 residues in the CDR3. The ends lost 2 bases at V and 5 bases at J; junction bases unmatched: 8. Germline V CDR1 and CDR2: MNHEY, SVGAGI. CDR3 amino acids: CASSYTHRGNTEAFF. In DNA, the CDR3 is TGTGCCAGCAGTTACACTCACAGGGGTAATACTGAAGCTTTCTTT.

This rearrangement joins TRBV29-1 to TRBJ2-2; D unresolved. Deletions cut 6 bases from V and 0 bases from J, with 8 bases between. The CDR3 length is 13 residues. Germline lookup yields CDR1 SQVTM and CDR2 ANQGSEA. CDR3 nucleotides: TGCAGCGTGAGCACAGCGAACACCGGGGAGCTGTTTTTT. Translated, it gives CSVSTANTGELFF.

Many counts were recorded for this clonotype. The J gene is TRBJ2-4, the V gene TRBV12-3 or TRBV12-4; the D call may be TRBD1 or TRBD2 (6 bases each). The CDR3 is 15 amino acids. V gave up 6 bases and J gave up 0 bases, with 12 bases separating them. In nucleotides, the CDR3 is TGTGCCAGCAGCCTTGGAGGGGGAGCCAAAAACATTCAGTACTTC. It translates to CASSLGGGAKNIQYF.

In this sample, this clonotype turned up many times. Written as DNA, the CDR3 is TGTGCCAGCAGTTCCCCCGGGAAGGCGGGTCAGCCCCAGCATTTT. Residues: CASSSPGKAGQPQHF. This sequence joins TRBV12-3 or TRBV12-4 and TRBJ1-5; D ambiguous. V lost 4 bases and J 6 bases, leaving 16 bases between the germline ends. The CDR3 contains 15 residues.

The chain uses TRBV6-4 and TRBJ1-1; D is undetermined. This CDR3 has 14 amino acids. Trimming removed 2 bases at V and 4 bases at J, with 11 bases between. Germline CDR1 is MRHNA and CDR2 is SNTAGT. CDR3 nucleotides: TGTGCCAGCAGTGACCCGGCGGGAAGCACTGAAGCTTTCTTT. This codes for CASSDPAGSTEAFF.

V usage is TRBV3-1 and J usage is TRBJ2-7, with TRBD1 matching 11 bases. Looked up from germline, CDR1 is LGHDT and CDR2 is YNNKEL (reference sequence). CDR3 length: 15 amino acids. V shed 1 base, J shed 4 bases, and the junction held 3 bases outside the gene matches. The CDR3 DNA reads TGTGCCAGCAGCCAAGGGGACAGGGGGGGGTACGAGCAGTACTTC. Translating gives CASSQGDRGGYEQYF.

The chain uses TRBV18 and TRBJ1-2; D is ambiguous. Trimming pared 2 bases from V and 7 bases from J, leaving 11 bases between. Germline V gene sequence: CDR1 KGHSH, CDR2 LQKENI. This CDR3 spans 13 amino acids. CDR3 DNA sequence: TGTGCCAGCTCACCAAAGGCAGTAGTTGGCTACACCTTC. Its protein is CASSPKAVVGYTF.

This chain uses TRBV5-1 with TRBJ2-5, with 9 bases matching TRBD1. Germline-derived CDR1 and CDR2 are SGHRS and YFSETQ. The CDR3 contains 15 residues. V lost 6 bases to trimming and J lost 4 bases; unmatched junction nucleotides: 10. DNA for the CDR3: TGCGCCAGCAACCTCTGGGACAGGGCGGTAGAGACCCAGTACTTC. This gives the protein CASNLWDRAVETQYF. The complete variable domain, with remaining parts taken from reference TRBV5-1 and TRBJ2-5, reads KAGVTQTPRYLIKTRGQQVTLSCSPISGHRSVSWYQQTPGQGLQFLFEYFSETQRNKGNFPGRFSGRQFSNSRSEMNVSTLELGDSALYLCASNLWDRAVETQYFGPGTRLLVL.

This clonotype was seen more than once but under ten times. The chain recombines TRBV28 with TRBJ2-7; D not resolved. Germline CDR1 is MDHEN and CDR2 is SYDVKM. V lost 7 bases and J 3 bases, leaving 19 bases between the germline ends. This CDR3 contains 15 residues. This chain's CDR3 is CASISSRTVLYEQYF. In DNA form, the CDR3 reads TGTGCCAGCATAAGTTCGAGAACAGTCCTCTACGAGCAGTACTTC.

This clonotype was counted ten times or more. The chain employs TRBV12-3 or TRBV12-4 and TRBJ1-4, with 7 bases identical to TRBD1. V shed 5 bases, J shed 8 bases, and the junction held 8 bases outside the gene matches. The CDR3 length is 14 residues. CDR3 sequence (DNA): TGTGCCAGCAGTCCCGACAGGGTGTACGAAAAACTGTTTTTT. Its translation is CASSPDRVYEKLFF.

The rearrangement links TRBV6-1 to TRBJ2-7, with 9 bases that match TRBD1. The CDR3 has 14 residues. The V and J ends lost 5 bases and 4 bases, in that order; junction bases with no gene match: 6. The germline V gene has CDR1 MNHNS and CDR2 SASEGT. The DNA of the CDR3 is TGTGCCAGCAGTAGACAGGGGGGGCAGTACGAGCAGTACTTC. Translation gives CASSRQGGQYEQYF.

V is TRBV20-1 and J is TRBJ1-2; TRBD1 might be the D (5 bases). Per germline, CDR1 DFQATT and CDR2 SNEGSKA (reference sequence). The CDR3 spans 12 residues. The ends were cut back, 4 bases at V and 5 bases at J, with 11 bases in the middle. The CDR3 DNA follows: TGCAGTGCTACCGGGACTATTTATGGCTACACCTTC. Translated: CSATGTIYGYTF.

This clonotype showed up many times. V gene TRBV12-3 or TRBV12-4 combines with J gene TRBJ1-1; D is uncertain. The CDR3 contains 14 residues. V dropped 3 bases and J dropped 3 bases, with 11 bases sitting between them. The DNA for the CDR3 is TGTGCCAGCAGTTTTAAGTGGCGTTACACTGAAGCTTTCTTT. Amino acids: CASSFKWRYTEAFF.